Below are 2 T cell receptor beta chains sequenced from a single sample in a study of cytomegalovirus exposure and HLA in healthy donors. 60 Vbeta and 13 Jbeta primers were used in PCR. Only in-frame clones appear in the TCRdb table, and some are missing; sequencing was by immunoSEQ multiplex PCR. The table has around 140,000 clones, less than 90% seen once; the top ten hold 1.5%. What was sequenced was PBMCs. These receptors came from a man aged 35 to 55 in good health and CMV-seronegative.

The gene calls are TRBV7-2 and TRBJ2-7; 8 bases fit TRBD2. Looked up from germline, CDR1 is SGHTA and CDR2 is FQGNSA. The CDR3 is made up of 15 amino acids. V trimming: 1 base; J trimming: 2 bases; junction bases outside the gene matches: 4. The CDR3 reads CASSLGAGLAYEQYF. DNA of the CDR3: TGTGCCAGCAGCTTAGGGGCGGGACTAGCCTACGAGCAGTACTTC.

The V call is TRBV5-6, the J call TRBJ2-5; D is perhaps TRBD2 (7 bases). With 8 bases removed from V and 4 bases from J, the gap between germline ends came to 15 bases. This CDR3 contains 13 residues. Germline CDR1 SGHDT, CDR2 YYEEEE. The CDR3 is CASGGGPGETQYF. The DNA for the CDR3 is TGTGCCAGTGGGGGGGGCCCGGGAGAGACCCAGTACTTC. Filled out from reference TRBV5-6 and TRBJ2-5, the complete variable domain reads DAGVTQSPTHLIKTRGQQVTLRCSPKSGHDTVSWYQQALGQGPQFIFQYYEEEERQRGNFPDRFSGHQFPNYSSELNVNALLLGDSALYLCASGGGPGETQYFGPGTRLLVL.